This T cell receptor (beta chain) was identified during a study of blood T cell repertoires in COVID-19. Study background: Acute and convalescent COVID-19 samples came from the United States, Italy and Spain.

As concerns this clone: Other DNA sequences in this specimen translate into the identical CDR3.

Each participant's cohort was designated according to participant-reported clinical history. The table came from immunoSEQ multiplex PCR; TCRdb's copy has only in-frame clones and leaves some out. Of about 440,000 clones in the sample, nearly 90% were seen once. This CDR3 region has 14 residues. Germline V lookup: CDR1 SEHNR, CDR2 FQNEAQ (reference sequence). The V segment lost 4 bases and the J segment 3 bases; nucleotides outside the gene matches: 2. Specimen: PBMCs or T cells enriched from blood (not recorded which). The clonotype originates from a young woman with acute COVID-19. The chain recombines TRBV7-9 with TRBJ2-7; 11 bases match TRBD1. CDR3 protein: CASSSGTGGYEQYF. CDR3 DNA: TGTGCCAGCAGCTCCGGGACAGGGGGCTACGAGCAGTACTTC.